Below, one T cell receptor (beta chain) is given with its context. Its target is unknown. TCRdb keeps only in-frame clones here, not all; method: immunoSEQ multiplex PCR. The sample holds roughly 67,000 clones, approximately 80% seen once. The source of the sample is a study of OX40 agonist ivuxolimab in advanced cancers. Background on the study: Subjects had a mean age of roughly 57 years, with a range of roughly 20 to 79; more than 70% were male.

Study outcomes and limitations: Among T cells, CD8+ cells averaged more expanded clones than CD4+ cells.

Germline CDR1 and CDR2: MRHNA and SNTAGT. The ends lost 0 bases at V and 4 bases at J; junction bases unmatched: 16. The CDR3 has 21 residues. The chain joins TRBV6-4 to TRBJ2-6; 9 bases fit TRBD1. This sample comprised CD4+ or CD8+ T cells sorted from blood, obtained in a trial of the OX40 agonist ivuxolimab. The TCR sequence derives from an adult with an advanced solid tumor such as melanoma, head and neck, liver or kidney cancer. The CDR3 bases are TGTGCCAGCAGTGACTCGAGCTTTGGGGACAGGGTTGTACTGGGGGCCAACGTCCTGACTTTC. Its translation is CASSDSSFGDRVVLGANVLTF.